A single sample is the source of the 21 T cell receptor beta chains below, sequenced in a study of identical twins' blood T cells. TCRdb re-called the 5' RACE reads through MiXCR, storing one row per CDR3 protein. The sample lists 350,000 to 450,000 distinct CDR3 sequences, about 28% occurring once. The sample consisted of PBMCs. Source of these receptors: a woman aged 18 to 49 in good health.

This clonotype has more than one count but fewer than ten. The V call is TRBV12-3 or TRBV12-4, the J call TRBJ2-2; D not resolved. Trimming pared 4 bases from V and 4 bases from J, leaving 10 bases between. The CDR3 is 14 amino acids. CDR3 sequence reads: CASSSTVFTGELFF. The CDR3 nucleotides read TGTGCCAGCAGTTCTACAGTATTCACCGGGGAGCTGTTTTTT.

The chain recombines TRBV28 with TRBJ2-7; 10 bases line up with TRBD1. Trimming at V came to 7 bases and at J to 2 bases, leaving 8 bases not matched to a gene. This CDR3 comprises 15 residues. Germline V gene sequence: CDR1 MDHEN, CDR2 SYDVKM. The CDR3 region has the DNA TGTGCCAGCATTAAACCCGGGACAGGGGCCTACGAGCAGTACTTC. It codes for CASIKPGTGAYEQYF.

To note about this clonotype: This clone may be a read error of a much larger clone one base away. The chain combines TRBV10-3 with TRBJ2-2; D gene ambiguous. Germline CDR1 is ENHRY and CDR2 is SYGVKD. The V gene lost 3 bases and the J gene lost 4 bases, with 3 bases spanning the gap. CDR3 length: 12 residues. The DNA of the CDR3 is TGTGCCATCAGTGATGGCACCGGGGAGCTGTTTTTT. It translates to CAISDGTGELFF.

This clonotype was found a few times. The rearrangement links TRBV20-1 to TRBJ2-1, with 8 bases aligning to TRBD2. The CDR3 sequence is 13 residues long. CDR1 is DFQATT, CDR2 SNEGSKA, per germline (reference sequence). With 6 bases clipped from V and 3 bases from J, the junction kept 4 bases outside the gene matches. CDR3 sequence reads: CSARTSSYNEQFF. In nucleotides, the CDR3 is TGCAGTGCGAGGACTAGCAGCTACAATGAGCAGTTCTTC.

The chain uses TRBV20-1 and TRBJ2-5; D gene unclear. This CDR3 comprises 12 residues. Trimming left V 6 bases short and J 7 bases short, with 15 bases between. Per germline, CDR1 DFQATT and CDR2 SNEGSKA (reference sequence). CDR3 coding DNA: TGCAGTGCCTCGGACGGCGCTCTGACCCAGTACTTC. Translating gives CSASDGALTQYF.

This clonotype has just a few counts. This rearrangement joins TRBV19 to TRBJ2-1, with 7 bases that match TRBD1. The V gene's germline CDR1 is LNHDA and CDR2 SQIVND (reference sequence). The CDR3 contains 14 residues. The junction had 1 base not matched to a gene; V was cut back by 5 bases and J by 0 bases. The CDR3 loop is CASSYRGSYNEQFF. The CDR3 DNA is TGTGCCAGTAGTTACAGGGGCTCCTACAATGAGCAGTTCTTC.

This rearrangement joins TRBV10-3 to TRBJ2-2; D is unclear. V lost 2 bases and J 3 bases, leaving 4 bases between the germline ends. The CDR3 covers 13 residues. CDR1 and CDR2 (germline): ENHRY, SYGVKD. This CDR3 is CAISERDTGELFF. The CDR3 DNA reads TGTGCCATCAGTGAGAGGGACACCGGGGAGCTGTTTTTT.

The chain employs TRBV5-1 and TRBJ2-3, with no clear D. V was cut by 3 bases and J by 7 bases, with 12 bases left in between. Germline CDR1 reads SGHRS; CDR2 reads YFSETQ. This CDR3 spans 13 amino acids. CDR3 DNA sequence: TGCGCCAGCAGCTGGCCACAGAGCTATACGCAGTATTTT. It is translated as CASSWPQSYTQYF.

This clonotype showed up just a few times. The genes are TRBV5-1 and TRBJ2-5; no clear D gene. V lost 1 base and J 4 bases, leaving 8 bases between the germline ends. The CDR3 spans 13 residues. The germline gives CDR1 SGHRS, CDR2 YFSETQ. The CDR3 DNA reads as TGCGCCAGCAGCTTGCGGTCTTCAGAGACCCAGTACTTC. As protein: CASSLRSSETQYF. The complete variable domain, with remaining parts taken from reference TRBV5-1 and TRBJ2-5, reads KAGVTQTPRYLIKTRGQQVTLSCSPISGHRSVSWYQQTPGQGLQFLFEYFSETQRNKGNFPGRFSGRQFSNSRSEMNVSTLELGDSALYLCASSLRSSETQYFGPGTRLLVL.

The chain employs TRBV10-3 and TRBJ2-3, with TRBD2 matching over 12 bases. Germline V lookup: CDR1 ENHRY, CDR2 SYGVKD. V lost 4 bases, J lost 2 bases, and 10 bases stayed unmatched. The CDR3 loop spans 18 amino acids. The CDR3 bases are TGTGCCATCAGTGCCGTACTAGCGGGGGGACTAGACACAGATACGCAGTATTTT. This translates into CAISAVLAGGLDTDTQYF.

CDR3 sequence reads: CASSILTGDYEQYF. The CDR3 coding sequence is TGCGCCAGCAGCATTTTGACAGGGGACTACGAGCAGTACTTC. V is TRBV5-1 and J is TRBJ2-7, with 8 bases identical to TRBD1. V trimming: 4 bases; J trimming: 3 bases; junction bases outside the gene matches: 6. Per the germline V gene, CDR1 is SGHRS and CDR2 is YFSETQ. The CDR3 runs 14 residues.

This clonotype was seen ten or more times. The chain has TRBV11-2 and TRBJ2-5; D is uncertain. Germline CDR1 SGHAT, CDR2 FQNNGV. V was shortened by 3 bases and J by 13 bases, with 18 bases between the two germline ends. The CDR3 is made up of 13 amino acids. The CDR3 sequence: CASSLIHPLVVYF. In nucleotides, the CDR3 is TGTGCCAGCAGCTTGATACATCCACTCGTGGTGTACTTC.

This clonotype has more than one count but fewer than ten. The chain uses TRBV24-1 and TRBJ1-2, with no clear D. Germline CDR1 KGHDR, CDR2 SFDVKD. This CDR3 comprises 14 residues. Trimming stripped 3 bases from V and 4 bases from J, with 11 bases between. The CDR3 sequence is CATSDGSKAYGYTF. CDR3 sequence (DNA): TGTGCCACCAGTGATGGGTCCAAAGCCTATGGCTACACCTTC.

The V gene is TRBV4-3, the J gene TRBJ2-7, with 8 bases matching TRBD2. With V trimmed by 2 bases and J by 3 bases, 6 bases remained unmatched. The CDR3 spans 15 residues. Germline values: CDR1 LGHNA, CDR2 YSLEER. CDR3 DNA sequence: TGCGCCAGCAGCCAACGTAGCGGGACCAACTACGAGCAGTACTTC. Translation: CASSQRSGTNYEQYF.

The J gene is TRBJ1-1, the V gene TRBV19; D gene unclear. Per germline, CDR1 LNHDA and CDR2 SQIVND (reference sequence). The CDR3 extends over 14 amino acids. With 5 bases removed from V and 4 bases from J, the gap between germline ends came to 14 bases. The CDR3 coding sequence is TGTGCCAGTAGTGGAGGCAGGAGGAGCACTGAAGCTTTCTTT. It specifies CASSGGRRSTEAFF.

There are a few counts of this clonotype. The rearrangement joins TRBV29-1 to TRBJ2-3; maybe TRBD2 (6 bases). Germline values: CDR1 SQVTM, CDR2 ANQGSEA. The CDR3 contains 13 residues. V gave up 5 bases and J gave up 3 bases, with 12 bases separating them. The CDR3 spells CSVMAGSTDTQYF. CDR3 bases: TGCAGCGTTATGGCGGGATCGACAGATACGCAGTATTTT.

The V gene is TRBV19, the J gene TRBJ1-5; no clear D gene. There are 13 residues in the CDR3. The V end lost 5 bases, the J end lost 6 bases, and 11 bases lay between the germline ends. The germline CDR1 and CDR2 sequences are LNHDA and SQIVND (reference sequence). CDR3 sequence (DNA): TGTGCCAGTAGTGCGCAGTGTTCTCAGCCCCAGCATTTT. It translates to CASSAQCSQPQHF.

This sequence joins TRBV25-1 and TRBJ2-7; 11 nucleotides line up with TRBD2. The V gene's germline CDR1 is MGHDK and CDR2 SYGVNS. V was pared by 6 bases and J by 7 bases, with 11 bases of the junction left unmatched. CDR3 length: 15 residues. CDR3 loop: CASRLAGGSYNEQYF. As DNA, the CDR3 is TGTGCCAGCAGATTAGCGGGAGGGTCCTACAATGAGCAGTACTTC.

This clonotype was counted a single time. The junction and the germline gene differ at one end; a read error may be behind it. This chain links TRBV20-1 with TRBJ1-4; 8 nucleotides match TRBD1. The length of the CDR3 is 13 residues. The germline gives CDR1 DFQATT, CDR2 SNEGSKA (reference sequence). This chain's CDR3 is CSARGDRREKPFF. DNA of the CDR3: TGCAGTGCTAGAGGGGACAGGAGAGAAAAACCGTTTTTT.

The genes are TRBV20-1 and TRBJ1-5; 7 bases agree with TRBD1. The CDR3 totals 13 residues. Per the germline V gene, CDR1 is DFQATT and CDR2 is SNEGSKA (reference sequence). Trimming at V came to 4 bases and at J to 5 bases, leaving 5 bases not matched to a gene. CDR3: CSAIDRADQPQHF. CDR3 nucleotide sequence: TGCAGTGCTATAGACAGGGCAGATCAGCCCCAGCATTTT.

The rearrangement links TRBV29-1 to TRBJ1-1; D not resolved. The CDR3 has 11 amino acids. Germline CDR1 SQVTM, CDR2 ANQGSEA. V lost 6 bases and J 1 base, leaving 6 bases between the germline ends. The CDR3 sequence is CSVGSNTEAFF. The CDR3, as DNA: TGCAGCGTGGGTTCGAACACTGAAGCTTTCTTT.